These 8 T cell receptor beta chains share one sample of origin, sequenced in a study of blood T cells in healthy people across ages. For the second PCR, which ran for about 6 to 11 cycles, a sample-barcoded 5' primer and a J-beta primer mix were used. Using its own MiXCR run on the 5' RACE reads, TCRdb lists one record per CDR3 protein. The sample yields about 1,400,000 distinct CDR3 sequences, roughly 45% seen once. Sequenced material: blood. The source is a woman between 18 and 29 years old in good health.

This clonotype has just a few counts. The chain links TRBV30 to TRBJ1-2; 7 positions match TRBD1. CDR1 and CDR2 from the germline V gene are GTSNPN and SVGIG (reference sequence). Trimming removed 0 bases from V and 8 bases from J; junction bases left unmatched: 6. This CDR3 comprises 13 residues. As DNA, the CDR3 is TGTGCCTGGAGTGTAGGGGGCGTTAGGGGCTACACCTTC. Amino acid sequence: CAWSVGGVRGYTF.

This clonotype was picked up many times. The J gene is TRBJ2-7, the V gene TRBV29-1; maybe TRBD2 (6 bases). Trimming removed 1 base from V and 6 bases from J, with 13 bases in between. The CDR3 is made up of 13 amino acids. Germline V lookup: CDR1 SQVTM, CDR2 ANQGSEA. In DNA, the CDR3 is TGCAGCGTTGAAGCGGGAGTAGGGTTCGAGCAGTACTTC. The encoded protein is CSVEAGVGFEQYF.

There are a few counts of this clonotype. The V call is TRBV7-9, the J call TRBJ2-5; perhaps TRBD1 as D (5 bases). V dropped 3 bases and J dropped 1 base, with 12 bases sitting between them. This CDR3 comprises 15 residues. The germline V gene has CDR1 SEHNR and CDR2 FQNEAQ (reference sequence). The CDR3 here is CASSLQTAFQETQYF. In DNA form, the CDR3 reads TGTGCCAGCAGCTTGCAGACAGCGTTCCAAGAGACCCAGTACTTC.

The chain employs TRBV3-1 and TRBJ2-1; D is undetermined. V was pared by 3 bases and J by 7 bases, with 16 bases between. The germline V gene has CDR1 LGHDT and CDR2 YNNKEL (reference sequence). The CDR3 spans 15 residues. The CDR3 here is CASSQSSSSWNEQFF. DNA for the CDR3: TGTGCCAGCAGCCAGTCCTCGAGCAGTTGGAATGAGCAGTTCTTC.

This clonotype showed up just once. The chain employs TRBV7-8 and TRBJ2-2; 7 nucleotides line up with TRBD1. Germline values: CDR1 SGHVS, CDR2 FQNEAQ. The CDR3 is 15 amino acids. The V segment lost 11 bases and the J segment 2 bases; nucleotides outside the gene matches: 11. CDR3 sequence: CAGHAGTENTGELFF. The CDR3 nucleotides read TGTGCCGGACATGCCGGGACAGAAAACACCGGGGAGCTGTTTTTT.

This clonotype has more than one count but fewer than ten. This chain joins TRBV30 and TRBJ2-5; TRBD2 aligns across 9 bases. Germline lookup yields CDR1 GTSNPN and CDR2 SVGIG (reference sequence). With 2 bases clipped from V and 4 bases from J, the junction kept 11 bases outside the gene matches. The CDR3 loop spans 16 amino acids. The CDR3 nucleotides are TGTGCCTGGAGTCCACTCCCGGGTAGCGGGGGAGAGACCCAGTACTTC. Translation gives CAWSPLPGSGGETQYF.

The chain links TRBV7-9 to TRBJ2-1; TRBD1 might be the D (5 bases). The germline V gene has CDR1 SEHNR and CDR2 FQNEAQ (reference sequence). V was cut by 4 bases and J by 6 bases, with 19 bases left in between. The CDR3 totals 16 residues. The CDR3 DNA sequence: TGTGCCAGCAGCTATGAGGTGGGCAGGGTGCGCAATGAGCAGTTCTTC. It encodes CASSYEVGRVRNEQFF.

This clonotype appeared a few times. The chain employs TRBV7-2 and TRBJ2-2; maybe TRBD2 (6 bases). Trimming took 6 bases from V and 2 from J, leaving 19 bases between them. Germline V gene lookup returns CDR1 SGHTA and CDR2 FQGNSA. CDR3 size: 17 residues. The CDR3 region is CASSYPGLTRNTGELFF. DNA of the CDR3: TGTGCCAGCAGTTACCCGGGACTTACTAGAAACACCGGGGAGCTGTTTTTT.